This TCR beta chain was recovered during a study of blood T cell repertoires in COVID-19. With 1 base removed from V and 4 bases from J, the gap between germline ends came to 31 bases. CDR3 size: 21 residues. CDR1 and CDR2 from the germline V gene are MNHEY and SMNVEV (reference sequence). Authors' analysis steps: Amplification of reference gene primers was used by the study to estimate nucleated cell counts. Sequencing was performed with immunoSEQ multiplex PCR; in TCRdb, only in-frame clones are kept and a portion is missing. That table gives V, J and clone size, and the DNA gave D and trimming. The sample includes over 120,000 clones, around 89% of them seen just once.

The chain employs TRBV27 and TRBJ2-5; the D gene is possibly TRBD2 (7 bases). Sequences were obtained from peripheral blood. The receptor was derived from a man aged 55 to 70 with active or convalescent COVID-19. CDR3 DNA sequence: TGTGCCAGCAGTTTATATTACCCCAGAGGGGGGGTTTTATTAGGGCGAGAGACCCAGTACTTC. It yields the protein CASSLYYPRGGVLLGRETQYF.